This TCR beta chain derives from a study of identical twins (dated by TCRdb to the mid-2010s). Broadly, across the study: The study deep-sequenced TCR alpha and beta repertoires from monozygotic twins, unrelated adults of various ages and cord blood to test whether fetal clonotypes persist. To rule out contamination, the twin experiments were replicated at different times with different library preparation protocols.

The research as a whole found: Invariant T cells such as MAIT and iNKT could partly confound zero-insertion analyses, though diverse VJ usage argued against this for most clonotypes. Fewer insertions were carried by abundant cord blood beta clonotypes, a similar but weaker trend appeared in young adult naive repertoires, and no such trend appeared in memory repertoires. Compared with coincidental sharing between unrelated individuals, out-of-frame TCR alpha sequences shared between twins had an excess of sequences with low generation probability. Out-of-frame TCR alpha sharing in monozygotic twins was systematically underestimated by recombination models, whereas sharing between unrelated individuals was in agreement with the recombination models. Excess twin sharing in beta out-of-frame sequences was weaker because fewer shared sequences lowered the signal-to-noise ratio. Because the same donors could not be followed over many years, the conclusions depended on cross-sectional statistical analysis.

Every donor was a healthy Caucasian. The twin cohort consisted of three pairs of female monozygotic twins, all aged about 18 to 29 years. Peripheral blood mononuclear cells were the source from which RNA for the TCR libraries was isolated. The CDR3, cysteine through phenylalanine, is 15 amino acids long. Of the read, only the CDR3 DNA is kept; its 45 bases are in frame from base 1. According to the germline V gene, CDR1 reads LGHNA and CDR2 reads YSLEER. The junction shows trimming of 1 base on V and 0 bases on J, plus 9 bases between the germline ends. Libraries were built with 5' RACE. Sequenced on an Illumina HiSeq 2000. A universal primer binding site was added through template switching, and the final cDNA carried a unique molecular identifier so that TCR cDNA molecules could be counted accurately. First-strand cDNA for TCR alpha and beta chains was synthesized from specific primers in the conserved constant-segment region. To control for contamination, every cDNA library was double barcoded, receiving both a SMART-Mk sample barcode and Illumina barcodes. TruSeq adapter sequences along with Illumina sample barcodes were introduced in two successive PCR steps. TCR alpha and beta cDNA libraries were sequenced on the Illumina HiSeq platform with custom primers. The study's own analysis went as follows. MiGEC processed the raw reads to extract unique molecular identifiers, while MiXCR was used to determine the CDR3 positions. Recombination models were inferred per individual with the repgenHMM and IGoR tools using an EM algorithm. Shared clonotype analysis was performed with the tcR package in R, normalizing sharing by the product of cloneset sizes. Out-of-frame nonproductive sequences were analyzed to study raw recombination free of thymic and clonal selection effects. TCRdb's own reprocessing of the public reads used fastp at Q25 and MiXCR and kept productive beta chains. Records with the same CDR3 protein are collapsed into one entry carrying the most frequent genes and DNA. The V and J calls, along with clone size, are taken from TCRdb and not from the paper's own processing. The sample has 700,000 or so distinct CDR3 sequences on record, less than 25% of them singletons. Of the sample, 4% to 5.5% falls within the top ten clones.

Of note for this clonotype: The antigen this receptor binds is unknown. No base-level quality is on record; no much larger clone is a single base apart.

The sample also formed part of further work on T cells expressing NK-cell markers. The second study also describes: In sorted CD3+CD56+NKG2C+, CD3+CD56+NKG2C- and CD3+CD56-NKG2C+ T-cell subsets from about 8 donors, TCR beta-chain repertoires were profiled. Of the eight sequenced donors, seven were found to be HCMV-seropositive and one was found to be HCMV-seronegative. In several experiments an anti-gammadeltaTCR antibody was added to restrict sorting to alphabetaTCR-expressing T cells. In roughly 6 donors, the dominant CD3+CD56+NKG2C+ clonotypes were among the top 10 CD8+ clonotypes and accounted for about 1.0-7.5% of CD8+ T cells. Those dominant clonotypes were again the most abundant among CD3+CD56-NKG2C+ cells in a handful of donors, at roughly 25-65%. It remained unclear whether the expanded NKG2C-expressing T cell clones were specific for HCMV antigens. Randomly selected healthy volunteers, three men and five women, were used as the eight sequenced donors. A commercial ELISA kit detecting HCMV-specific IgG in serum was used to determine HCMV serostatus. For six donors, bulk peripheral blood T-cell repertoires were additionally sequenced from unsorted PBMC. MIGEC handled demultiplexing of the reads and grouping by UMI, while MiTCR was used to assemble and quantify clonotypes. Only TCR cDNA sequences supported by at least two reads were kept to exclude erroneous sequences. The tcR package was used for downstream repertoire analysis, with clonotypes matched between fractions based on CDR3 nucleotide sequence plus V segment. VDJmatch was used to annotate antigen specificity against VDJdb, with one amino acid substitution in CDR3 allowed.

The TCR comes from a woman aged 18-29 years in good health. This sequence uses TRBV4-3 and TRBJ1-2, with the D gene not clear enough to name. Material: PBMCs. The bases are TGCGCCAGCAGCCAAGGATCCGGATCTAACTATGGCTACACCTTC. Protein translation: CASSQGSGSNYGYTF.